This TCR beta chain was documented in a study of blood T cell repertoires in COVID-19. Study-wide context: From T cells, B-cell-depleted T cells, or PBMCs came the material, which was cDNA or gDNA.

The V end lost 6 bases, the J end lost 0 bases, and 12 bases lay between the germline ends. The CDR3 is 14 amino acids. The V gene's germline CDR1 is ENHRY and CDR2 SYGVKD. Profiling relied on immunoSEQ multiplex PCR, and the TCRdb table lists in-frame clones only, not all of them. The data contain approximately 150,000 clones, approximately 86% of them singletons. This TCR came from a woman in her forties who had recovered from COVID-19. Sequenced input: PBMCs or T cells enriched from blood (not recorded which). This chain connects TRBV10-3 to TRBJ2-7; D may be TRBD2 (5 bases). Here the CDR3 DNA reads TGTGCCATCAGCGGCGGGCCCAGCTCCTACGAGCAGTACTTC. Its protein is CAISGGPSSYEQYF.